Listed below are T cell receptor beta chains from one sample, sequenced in a study of T-cell memory formation after mild COVID-19. Via MiXCR, TCRdb re-called the 5' RACE reads, giving one row per CDR3 protein. Among almost 350,000 distinct CDR3 sequences, 20% to 25% were seen once, and the ten largest hold about 21%. The sequenced sample consisted of PBMCs or a T cell subset sorted from them (not recorded which). The receptor source for this set is a young man who had mild COVID-19 (a few samples of this study predate the infection). Cell type and time point are not known. The CDR3 runs from the conserved cysteine through the conserved F or W. Fields, in order: clone size, D gene, V gene, J gene, CDR3 protein, CDR3 DNA. The D gene is left open where the match is weak. Expanded clones get a size class; other rows say once, few or many, or leave the size out.

abundance: few
d_gene: TRBD2
v_gene: TRBV18
j_gene: TRBJ2-3
CDR3aa: CASSRRLAGGASTDTQYF
CDR3nt: TGTGCCAGCTCACGACGACTAGCGGGGGGCGCTAGCACAGATACGCAGTATTTT

abundance: many
d_gene: NA
v_gene: TRBV27
j_gene: TRBJ1-4
CDR3aa: CASSLSTRGSEKLFF
CDR3nt: TGTGCCAGCAGTTTATCGACCCGGGGGAGCGAAAAACTGTTTTTT

abundance: NA
d_gene: NA
v_gene: TRBV6-6
j_gene: TRBJ2-7
CDR3aa: CASSDSSEQYF
CDR3nt: TGTGCCAGCAGTGACTCGTCAGAGCAGTACTTC

abundance: few
d_gene: TRBD1
v_gene: TRBV7-6
j_gene: TRBJ2-5
CDR3aa: CASSPRRTGGGETQYF
CDR3nt: TGTGCCAGCAGCCCCCGTCGGACAGGGGGGGGAGAGACCCAGTACTTC

abundance: many
d_gene: TRBD1
v_gene: TRBV18
j_gene: TRBJ2-5
CDR3aa: CASSPVEQGARETQYF
CDR3nt: TGTGCCAGCTCACCAGTGGAACAGGGGGCGCGAGAGACCCAGTACTTC

abundance: NA
d_gene: TRBD2
v_gene: TRBV20-1
j_gene: TRBJ2-5
CDR3aa: CSARSGGTGDQYF
CDR3nt: TGCAGTGCTAGGTCGGGGGGGACTGGGGACCAGTACTTC

abundance: NA
d_gene: NA
v_gene: TRBV11-2
j_gene: TRBJ2-3
CDR3aa: CASSLGGWADTQYF
CDR3nt: TGTGCCAGCAGCTTAGGGGGTTGGGCAGATACGCAGTATTTT

abundance: NA
d_gene: NA
v_gene: TRBV6-2/TRBV6-3
j_gene: TRBJ2-3
CDR3aa: CASSTMGHTTDTQYF
CDR3nt: TGTGCCAGCAGCACGATGGGGCACACCACAGATACGCAGTATTTT

abundance: few
d_gene: TRBD2
v_gene: TRBV7-2
j_gene: TRBJ2-5
CDR3aa: CASSNLAGGETQYF
CDR3nt: TGTGCCAGCAGCAACCTAGCGGGGGGAGAGACCCAGTACTTC

abundance: NA
d_gene: TRBD1
v_gene: TRBV7-9
j_gene: TRBJ2-2
CDR3aa: CASSLLTGVGELFF
CDR3nt: TGTGCCAGCAGCCTCCTAACAGGGGTCGGGGAGCTGTTTTTT

abundance: NA
d_gene: NA
v_gene: TRBV6-5
j_gene: TRBJ2-7
CDR3aa: CATTVGWNEQYF
CDR3nt: TGTGCCACGACCGTGGGGTGGAACGAGCAGTACTTC

abundance: few
d_gene: NA
v_gene: TRBV4-3
j_gene: TRBJ1-6
CDR3aa: CASGLERDNSPLHF
CDR3nt: TGCGCCAGCGGCCTGGAGAGGGATAATTCACCCCTCCACTTT

abundance: NA
d_gene: NA
v_gene: TRBV7-6
j_gene: TRBJ1-4
CDR3aa: CASSLPGGLNEKLFF
CDR3nt: TGTGCCAGCAGCCTCCCGGGCGGGCTTAATGAAAAACTGTTTTTT

abundance: NA
d_gene: TRBD1
v_gene: TRBV4-1
j_gene: TRBJ2-4
CDR3aa: CASSQGQGTKNIQYF
CDR3nt: TGCGCCAGCAGCCAAGGACAGGGGACCAAAAACATTCAGTACTTC

abundance: NA
d_gene: NA
v_gene: TRBV3-1
j_gene: TRBJ1-1
CDR3aa: CASSQNRAKGWWMNTEAFF
CDR3nt: TGTGCCAGCAGCCAGAACCGGGCCAAGGGGTGGTGGATGAACACTGAAGCTTTCTTT

abundance: NA
d_gene: TRBD2
v_gene: TRBV20-1
j_gene: TRBJ2-3
CDR3aa: CSARVRKRGADCTDTQYF
CDR3nt: TGCAGTGCTAGAGTTAGAAAGCGGGGGGCAGATTGCACAGATACGCAGTATTTT

abundance: few
d_gene: NA
v_gene: TRBV7-9
j_gene: TRBJ1-1
CDR3aa: CASDPTGAEWGEAFF
CDR3nt: TGTGCCAGCGACCCAACGGGGGCCGAATGGGGTGAAGCTTTCTTT

abundance: NA
d_gene: NA
v_gene: TRBV6-6
j_gene: TRBJ1-1
CDR3aa: CASKRVDTEAFF
CDR3nt: TGTGCCAGCAAGAGGGTTGACACTGAAGCTTTCTTT

abundance: NA
d_gene: TRBD2
v_gene: TRBV5-1
j_gene: TRBJ2-1
CDR3aa: CASRRDLSGGPYNEQFF
CDR3nt: TGCGCCAGCCGCAGAGATCTTAGCGGGGGGCCCTACAATGAGCAGTTCTTC

abundance: NA
d_gene: NA
v_gene: TRBV6-1
j_gene: TRBJ2-1
CDR3aa: CASSERSAGQFF
CDR3nt: TGTGCCAGCAGTGAACGTTCGGCGGGGCAGTTCTTC

abundance: few
d_gene: TRBD1
v_gene: TRBV5-6
j_gene: TRBJ1-2
CDR3aa: CASSLDLRRGGYTF
CDR3nt: TGTGCCAGCAGCCTTGACTTACGCAGGGGGGGCTACACCTTC

abundance: few
d_gene: NA
v_gene: TRBV6-2/TRBV6-3
j_gene: TRBJ2-3
CDR3aa: CASSRAGTDTQYF
CDR3nt: TGTGCCAGCAGTAGAGCAGGGACAGATACGCAGTATTTT

abundance: NA
d_gene: NA
v_gene: TRBV11-2
j_gene: TRBJ1-3
CDR3aa: CASSLDSNRWSSGNTIYF
CDR3nt: TGTGCCAGCAGCTTAGATAGCAACCGTTGGAGCTCTGGAAACACCATATATTTT

abundance: NA
d_gene: TRBD2
v_gene: TRBV7-2
j_gene: TRBJ2-4
CDR3aa: CASSLGLAEGNIQYF
CDR3nt: TGTGCCAGCAGCCTCGGACTAGCCGAGGGCAACATTCAGTACTTC

abundance: many
d_gene: NA
v_gene: TRBV20-1
j_gene: TRBJ2-1
CDR3aa: CSASRRGVSYNEQFF
CDR3nt: TGCAGTGCTAGCAGGAGGGGGGTTTCCTACAATGAGCAGTTCTTC

abundance: few
d_gene: NA
v_gene: TRBV7-2
j_gene: TRBJ1-4
CDR3aa: CASSPVSLRENEKLFF
CDR3nt: TGTGCCAGCAGCCCAGTAAGTCTACGCGAAAATGAAAAACTGTTTTTT

abundance: NA
d_gene: NA
v_gene: TRBV10-3
j_gene: TRBJ2-3
CDR3aa: CAISERRGTDTQYF
CDR3nt: TGTGCCATCAGTGAAAGGCGGGGCACAGATACGCAGTATTTT

abundance: few
d_gene: TRBD1
v_gene: TRBV5-1
j_gene: TRBJ1-2
CDR3aa: CASSSDRGIYGYTF
CDR3nt: TGCGCCAGCAGCTCGGACAGGGGGATCTATGGCTACACCTTC

abundance: many
d_gene: TRBD1
v_gene: TRBV30
j_gene: TRBJ2-1
CDR3aa: CAVQGVRSYNEQFF
CDR3nt: TGTGCCGTTCAGGGGGTCCGCTCCTACAATGAGCAGTTCTTC

abundance: NA
d_gene: TRBD1
v_gene: TRBV7-3
j_gene: TRBJ1-6
CDR3aa: CASSFSGQLNSPLHF
CDR3nt: TGTGCCAGCAGCTTTTCGGGACAGCTTAATTCACCCCTCCACTTT

abundance: NA
d_gene: TRBD1
v_gene: TRBV5-1
j_gene: TRBJ2-5
CDR3aa: CASSPTGTAETQYF
CDR3nt: TGCGCCAGCAGCCCTACCGGGACAGCGGAGACCCAGTACTTC

abundance: NA
d_gene: NA
v_gene: TRBV12-3/TRBV12-4
j_gene: TRBJ1-5
CDR3aa: CASSNSGAGNQPQHF
CDR3nt: TGTGCCAGCAGCAACTCCGGGGCCGGCAATCAGCCCCAGCATTTT

abundance: NA
d_gene: NA
v_gene: TRBV27
j_gene: TRBJ1-6
CDR3aa: CASSLKGEGNSPLHF
CDR3nt: TGTGCCAGCAGTTTAAAAGGGGAAGGGAATTCACCCCTCCACTTT

abundance: NA
d_gene: NA
v_gene: TRBV12-3/TRBV12-4
j_gene: TRBJ1-2
CDR3aa: CASSSAVNYGYTF
CDR3nt: TGTGCCAGCAGTTCCGCGGTAAACTATGGCTACACCTTC

abundance: few
d_gene: NA
v_gene: TRBV5-8
j_gene: TRBJ2-1
CDR3aa: CASSRSGLSYNEQFF
CDR3nt: TGTGCCAGCAGCCGAAGTGGTCTGTCCTACAATGAGCAGTTCTTC

abundance: NA
d_gene: NA
v_gene: TRBV7-8
j_gene: TRBJ1-3
CDR3aa: CASSLEAEHFSGNTIYF
CDR3nt: TGTGCCAGCAGCTTAGAGGCGGAACACTTCTCTGGAAACACCATATATTTT

abundance: NA
d_gene: NA
v_gene: TRBV5-1
j_gene: TRBJ1-1
CDR3aa: CASSPGASRRTEAFF
CDR3nt: TGCGCCAGCAGCCCGGGAGCGTCCAGGAGGACTGAAGCTTTCTTT